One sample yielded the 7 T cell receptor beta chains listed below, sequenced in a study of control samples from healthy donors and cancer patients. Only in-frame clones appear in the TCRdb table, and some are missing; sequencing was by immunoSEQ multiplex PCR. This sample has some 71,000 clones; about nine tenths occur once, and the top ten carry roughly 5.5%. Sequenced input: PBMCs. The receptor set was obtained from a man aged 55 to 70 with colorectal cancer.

The CDR3 coding sequence is TGCAGTGCTAGTTATCGGGGGGGCCCAGAGACCCAGTACTTC. It is translated as CSASYRGGPETQYF. The chain carries TRBV20-1 and TRBJ2-5; TRBD2 matches at 8 bases. The CDR3 sequence is 14 residues long. Germline V gene sequence: CDR1 DFQATT, CDR2 SNEGSKA (reference sequence). V shed 3 bases, J shed 4 bases, and the junction held 7 bases outside the gene matches.

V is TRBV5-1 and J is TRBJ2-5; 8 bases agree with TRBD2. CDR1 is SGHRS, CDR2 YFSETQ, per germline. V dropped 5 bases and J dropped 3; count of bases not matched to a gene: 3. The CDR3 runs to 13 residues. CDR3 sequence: CASRRGAEETQYF. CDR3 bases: TGCGCCAGCAGGCGGGGGGCGGAAGAGACCCAGTACTTC. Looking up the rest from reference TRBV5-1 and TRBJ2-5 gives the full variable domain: KAGVTQTPRYLIKTRGQQVTLSCSPISGHRSVSWYQQTPGQGLQFLFEYFSETQRNKGNFPGRFSGRQFSNSRSEMNVSTLELGDSALYLCASRRGAEETQYFGPGTRLLVL.

This chain's CDR3 is CASSLYRGLRAKNIQYF. In DNA form, the CDR3 reads TGTGCCAGCAGCCTGTACAGGGGCCTGAGGGCCAAAAACATTCAGTACTTC. This chain links TRBV5-8 with TRBJ2-4; 7 nucleotides line up with TRBD1. The CDR3 contains 17 residues. The junction had 11 bases not matched to a gene; V was cut back by 4 bases and J by 1 base. Germline V CDR1 and CDR2: SGHTS, YDEGEE.

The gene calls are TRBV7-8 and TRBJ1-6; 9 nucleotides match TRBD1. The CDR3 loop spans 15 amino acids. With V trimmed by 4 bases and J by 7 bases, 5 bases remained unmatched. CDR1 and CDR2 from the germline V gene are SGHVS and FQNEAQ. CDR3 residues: CASSWTGTGNSPLHF. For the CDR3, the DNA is TGTGCCAGCAGCTGGACCGGGACAGGGAATTCACCCCTCCACTTT.

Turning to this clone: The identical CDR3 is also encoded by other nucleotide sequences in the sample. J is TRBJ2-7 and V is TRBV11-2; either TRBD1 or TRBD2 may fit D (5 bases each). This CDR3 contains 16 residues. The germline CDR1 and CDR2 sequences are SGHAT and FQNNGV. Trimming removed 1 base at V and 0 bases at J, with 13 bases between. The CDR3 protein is CASSLGGAGSSYEQYF. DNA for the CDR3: TGTGCCAGCAGCTTAGGAGGGGCCGGTAGCTCCTACGAGCAGTACTTC.

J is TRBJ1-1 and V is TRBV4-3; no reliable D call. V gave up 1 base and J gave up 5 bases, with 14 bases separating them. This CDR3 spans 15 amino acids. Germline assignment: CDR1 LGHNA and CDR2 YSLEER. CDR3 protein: CASSQGWQLGTEAFF. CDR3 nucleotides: TGCGCCAGCAGCCAAGGGTGGCAGTTGGGAACTGAAGCTTTCTTT.

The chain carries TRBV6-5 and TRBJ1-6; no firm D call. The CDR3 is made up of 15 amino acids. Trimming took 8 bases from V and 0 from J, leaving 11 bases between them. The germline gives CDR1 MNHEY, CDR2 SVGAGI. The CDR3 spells CASGLTSSYNSPLHF. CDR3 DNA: TGTGCCAGCGGTTTAACTAGCTCCTATAATTCACCCCTCCACTTT.